This TCR beta chain was documented in a study of blood T cell repertoires in COVID-19. Germline assignment: CDR1 MDHEN and CDR2 SYDVKM. The CDR3 consists of 16 residues. Deletions cut 3 bases from V and 1 base from J, with 13 bases between. Sequencing used immunoSEQ multiplex PCR; TCRdb keeps in-frame clones, though not all of them. The sample contains some 200,000 clones, under 90% of which appear only once. As regards this clone: This sample includes further DNA sequences coding for the same CDR3.

The receptor comes from a man aged 30 to 39 with active or convalescent COVID-19. This chain links TRBV28 with TRBJ2-1, with a weak D call TRBD1 (6 bases). The sample comprised peripheral blood. DNA of the CDR3: TGTGCCAGCAGTTTTGGTAGGGGGAAGTCCTACAATGAGCAGTTCTTC. Translating gives CASSFGRGKSYNEQFF.